Presented here are 27 T cell receptor beta chains from one specimen sequenced in a study of T cell repertoires in cytomegalovirus infection. Their recognized antigens are unknown. TCRdb re-called the reads through MiXCR, storing one row per CDR3 protein. The sample has some 900,000 distinct CDR3 sequences; 30% to 35% are singletons. Sequencing used cultured CD8+ T cells from PBMCs, obtained from culture after CMV antigen stimulation. The receptors derive from a human donor in good health (CMV status not recorded). Some clones in this sample may be carry-over from other donors' samples.

This clonotype was recorded a few times. The rearrangement joins TRBV6-6 to TRBJ1-3; no definite D call. The CDR3 loop spans 15 amino acids. Trimming left V 5 bases short and J 3 bases short, with 14 bases between. Looked up from germline, CDR1 is MNHNY and CDR2 is SVGAGI (reference sequence). The CDR3 DNA sequence: TGTGCCAGCAGTGTTGTCTTGGGCAGTGGAAACACCATATATTTT. It translates to CASSVVLGSGNTIYF.

In its sample, this clonotype was seen many times. The chain combines TRBV13 with TRBJ2-1, with 7 bases matching TRBD1. Germline V gene data show CDR1 as PRHDT and CDR2 as FYEKMQ (reference sequence). The length of the CDR3 is 14 residues. J lost 8 bases, V lost 3 bases, and 7 bases had no gene match. The CDR3 DNA follows: TGTGCCAGCAGCTTCCTACAGGGGATAGATGAGCAGTTCTTC. This gives the protein CASSFLQGIDEQFF.

In this sample, this clonotype turned up many times. The chain links TRBV7-9 to TRBJ1-2; 8 nucleotides match TRBD1. Germline trimming cut 5 bases from V and 12 bases from J; bases unmatched to any gene: 8. The CDR3 runs to 12 residues. Germline loops: CDR1 SEHNR, CDR2 FQNEAQ (reference sequence). CDR3 residues: CASSRLQGAHTF. The CDR3 nucleotides are TGTGCCAGCAGCCGTCTCCAGGGGGCGCACACCTTC.

This clonotype appeared many times. This sequence joins TRBV7-2 and TRBJ2-2; TRBD2 matches at 9 bases. Trimming removed 5 bases from V and 0 bases from J; junction bases left unmatched: 7. The CDR3 runs 17 residues. Germline CDR1 reads SGHTA; CDR2 reads FQGNSA. The CDR3 DNA is TGTGCCAGCAGCCGATTCGCGGGGGGGCCGAACACCGGGGAGCTGTTTTTT. Amino acids: CASSRFAGGPNTGELFF.

V is TRBV10-3 and J is TRBJ1-1; a possible D gene is TRBD1 (5 bases). This CDR3 contains 13 residues. The ends were cut back, 7 bases at V and 2 bases at J, with 11 bases in the middle. Germline V gene lookup returns CDR1 ENHRY and CDR2 SYGVKD. CDR3 in amino acids: CAITNRRNTEAFF. The CDR3 DNA follows: TGTGCCATCACAAACAGGCGCAACACTGAAGCTTTCTTT.

The V call is TRBV12-5, the J call TRBJ2-1; D unclear. Germline CDR1 LGHNT, CDR2 FRNRAP. The CDR3 has 13 amino acids. Trimming removed 2 bases at V and 6 bases at J, with 8 bases between. DNA of the CDR3: TGTGCTAGTGGTTTGCAACGAATCAATGAGCAGTTCTTC. Its protein product is CASGLQRINEQFF.

V is TRBV3-1 and J is TRBJ1-3; D uncertain. CDR1 LGHDT and CDR2 YNNKEL come from the germline V gene (reference sequence). The CDR3 has 14 amino acids. Deletions cut 0 bases from V and 0 bases from J, with 3 bases between. CDR3: CASSQDLSGNTIYF. The CDR3 DNA reads TGTGCCAGCAGCCAAGATCTCTCTGGAAACACCATATATTTT.

This clonotype was seen only a few times. The chain combines TRBV5-1 with TRBJ2-1; D is perhaps TRBD2 (6 bases). The V end was cut by 3 bases, the J end by 6 bases, with 13 bases between. The CDR3 length is 14 residues. Germline assignment: CDR1 SGHRS and CDR2 YFSETQ. DNA of the CDR3: TGCGCCAGCAGCTCTGGCGGGACCCTCAATGAGCAGTTCTTC. It specifies CASSSGGTLNEQFF.

The rearrangement uses TRBV4-1 and TRBJ2-5, with no clear D. Germline loops: CDR1 MGHRA, CDR2 YSYEKL. The ends were cut back, 6 bases at V and 0 bases at J, with 11 bases in the middle. The CDR3 sequence is 14 residues long. The CDR3 here is CASSSTLYQETQYF. The CDR3 nucleotides are TGCGCCAGCAGTTCGACCTTGTACCAAGAGACCCAGTACTTC.

This clonotype was recorded only once. This chain connects TRBV6-1 to TRBJ2-1; D might be TRBD2 (6 bases). CDR1 and CDR2 from the germline V gene are MNHNS and SASEGT. This CDR3 spans 15 amino acids. The V and J ends lost 7 bases and 0 bases respectively, with 13 bases between them. The CDR3 nucleotides are TGTGCCAGCATCCCCCCCGGGGGCTCCTACAATGAGCAGTTCTTC. Protein sequence: CASIPPGGSYNEQFF.

CDR3 coding DNA: TGTGCCAGCAGCCAAGATCCCCAGGGGGCACAAGAGACCCAGTACTTC. It codes for CASSQDPQGAQETQYF. This chain connects TRBV3-1 to TRBJ2-5, with 8 bases aligning to TRBD1. This CDR3 contains 16 residues. After removal of 0 bases from V and 2 bases from J, the junction contained 5 bases not matched to a gene. The V gene's germline CDR1 is LGHDT and CDR2 YNNKEL (reference sequence).

J is TRBJ2-5 and V is TRBV27; 12 bases fit TRBD2. Trimming took 0 bases from V and 2 from J; bases not matched to a gene: 1. This CDR3 comprises 16 residues. Germline loops: CDR1 MNHEY, CDR2 SMNVEV (reference sequence). This CDR3 reads CASSLSGLAGQETQYF. CDR3 nucleotide sequence: TGTGCCAGCAGTTTATCTGGACTAGCGGGGCAAGAGACCCAGTACTTC.

This clonotype was seen only a few times. The chain carries TRBV19 and TRBJ2-3; no clear D. This CDR3 has 14 amino acids. Trimming removed 6 bases at V and 1 base at J, with 11 bases between. In germline, CDR1 is LNHDA, CDR2 SQIVND (reference sequence). This CDR3 is CASSASWGTDTQYF. DNA of the CDR3: TGTGCCAGTAGCGCTTCCTGGGGCACAGATACGCAGTATTTT.

The chain carries TRBV6-1 and TRBJ1-2, with 7 bases lining up with TRBD1. The CDR3 length is 13 residues. J was trimmed by 6 bases and V by 7 bases; bases with no gene match: 8. The germline gives CDR1 MNHNS, CDR2 SASEGT. For the CDR3, the DNA is TGTGCCAGCACTCCCCAGGGGGTCCATGGCTACACCTTC. It yields the protein CASTPQGVHGYTF.

This clonotype occurred many times. The chain is built from TRBV9 and TRBJ2-1; D possibly corresponds to TRBD1 (5 bases). Germline V gene lookup returns CDR1 SGDLS and CDR2 YYNGEE. V dropped 4 bases and J dropped 3 bases, with 23 bases sitting between them. The CDR3 consists of 18 residues. CDR3 nucleotides: TGTGCCAGCAGCCTCCACCCCCCTGGCAGGGCCAACTACAATGAGCAGTTCTTC. This translates into CASSLHPPGRANYNEQFF.

The genes are TRBV27 and TRBJ2-7; no clear D. Germline V CDR1 and CDR2: MNHEY, SMNVEV (reference sequence). Trimming took 3 bases from V and 4 from J, leaving 13 bases between them. The CDR3 length is 14 residues. The CDR3 region has the DNA TGTGCCAGCAGTTTGACCACAGAACCTTACGAGCAGTACTTC. Encoded protein: CASSLTTEPYEQYF.

This clonotype was seen more than once but under ten times. The genes are TRBV19 and TRBJ1-5, with D tentatively TRBD1 (5 bases). This CDR3 is built from 19 residues. CDR1 and CDR2 from the germline V gene are LNHDA and SQIVND (reference sequence). Between the trimmed V and J ends, which lost 0 bases and 0 bases, there was a span of 18 bases. The CDR3 sequence: CASSIDGGRRTYSNQPQHF. The CDR3 region has the DNA TGTGCCAGTAGTATAGATGGGGGACGGCGGACTTATAGCAATCAGCCCCAGCATTTT.

This clonotype was recorded at least ten times. This rearrangement joins TRBV7-2 to TRBJ2-1; D not certain. The CDR3 is made up of 16 amino acids. Germline assignment: CDR1 SGHTA and CDR2 FQGNSA. Deletions cut 3 bases from V and 0 bases from J, with 12 bases between. The CDR3 DNA reads TGTGCCAGCAGCTTCGTAGGGTTGCCCTCCTACAATGAGCAGTTCTTC. Amino acids: CASSFVGLPSYNEQFF. The variable domain in full, completed from reference TRBV7-2 and TRBJ2-1, reads GAGVSQSPSNKVTEKGKDVELRCDPISGHTALYWYRQSLGQGLEFLIYFQGNSAPDKSGLPSDRFSAERTGGSVSTLTIQRTQQEDSAVYLCASSFVGLPSYNEQFFGPGTRLTVL.

V is TRBV27 and J is TRBJ1-1, with D uncertain. The CDR3 has 13 amino acids. Trimming removed 6 bases at V and 4 bases at J, with 12 bases between. Germline lookup yields CDR1 MNHEY and CDR2 SMNVEV (reference sequence). The CDR3 DNA sequence: TGTGCCAGCAGCGAGGGAGCGGCCACTGAAGCTTTCTTT. It codes for CASSEGAATEAFF.

This clonotype was counted between two and nine times. The chain uses TRBV7-9 and TRBJ2-3; tentative D call: TRBD1 (5 bases). The germline gives CDR1 SEHNR, CDR2 FQNEAQ (reference sequence). V was shortened by 5 bases and J by 2 bases, with 14 bases between the two germline ends. CDR3 length equals 15 residues. The CDR3 is CASSGRDLDTDTQYF. For the CDR3, the DNA is TGTGCCAGCAGCGGCAGGGATCTTGACACAGATACGCAGTATTTT.

The chain couples TRBV27 to TRBJ2-7; TRBD2 matches 7 bases. CDR3 size: 15 residues. V lost 5 bases to trimming and J lost 2 bases; unmatched junction nucleotides: 9. CDR1 and CDR2 from the germline V gene are MNHEY and SMNVEV (reference sequence). CDR3 in amino acids: CASSPSGAPTYEQYV. The CDR3 DNA sequence: TGTGCCAGCAGTCCGAGCGGGGCGCCTACCTACGAGCAGTACGTC.

The chain couples TRBV11-2 to TRBJ1-2; maybe TRBD1 (5 bases). The V end lost 5 bases, the J end lost 0 bases, and 10 bases lay between the germline ends. The CDR3 runs to 14 residues. Germline V CDR1 and CDR2: SGHAT, FQNNGV. CDR3 sequence (DNA): TGTGCCAGCAGCCCAGGGATAGCTAACTATGGCTACACCTTC. It specifies CASSPGIANYGYTF.

This clonotype was detected a few times. The chain links TRBV6-2 or TRBV6-3 to TRBJ2-3; D gene unclear. Trimming removed 6 bases at V and 3 bases at J, with 13 bases between. Per germline, CDR1 MNHEY and CDR2 SVGEGT. There are 14 residues in the CDR3. The CDR3 spells CASSPTTFTDTQYF. The DNA for the CDR3 is TGTGCCAGCAGCCCGACGACATTTACAGATACGCAGTATTTT.

Note on this clonotype: At one end the junction does not follow the germline gene, possibly because of a read error. The chain has TRBV12-3 or TRBV12-4 and TRBJ1-2, with D possibly TRBD1 on 5 matching bases. The CDR3 spans 12 residues. The CDR3, as DNA: TGTGCCAACAGTTTGCTAGGGGATGGCTACACCTTC. The encoded protein is CANSLLGDGYTF.

This clonotype was seen a single time. This may arise from a read error, as a much more abundant clone is one base away. This rearrangement joins TRBV12-3 or TRBV12-4 to TRBJ1-2; no clear D. This CDR3 spans 15 amino acids. Trimming left V 3 bases short and J 1 base short, with 12 bases between. The CDR3 region has the DNA TGTGCCAGCAGTTTGGATAGTTCTTTTAACTATGGCTACACCTTC. It codes for CASSLDSSFNYGYTF.

This clonotype was recorded many times. The junction differs from germline at one of its ends, possibly a read error. This chain joins TRBV11-2 and TRBJ2-5; D uncertain. This CDR3 spans 15 amino acids. Germline values: CDR1 SGHAT, CDR2 FQNNGV. Here the CDR3 DNA reads TGTGCCAGCAGCTTAAGGCCAGGAATTCAAGAGCCCCAGTACTTC. It specifies CASSLRPGIQEPQYF.

V gene TRBV2 combines with J gene TRBJ2-2; D gene unclear. V was pared by 1 base and J by 0 bases, with 9 bases between. The germline CDR1 and CDR2 sequences are SNHLY and FYNNEI. The CDR3 totals 16 residues. The CDR3 nucleotides read TGTGCCAGCAGTGAAGGGTCTGGCCCGAACACCGGGGAGCTGTTTTTT. Its translation: CASSEGSGPNTGELFF.